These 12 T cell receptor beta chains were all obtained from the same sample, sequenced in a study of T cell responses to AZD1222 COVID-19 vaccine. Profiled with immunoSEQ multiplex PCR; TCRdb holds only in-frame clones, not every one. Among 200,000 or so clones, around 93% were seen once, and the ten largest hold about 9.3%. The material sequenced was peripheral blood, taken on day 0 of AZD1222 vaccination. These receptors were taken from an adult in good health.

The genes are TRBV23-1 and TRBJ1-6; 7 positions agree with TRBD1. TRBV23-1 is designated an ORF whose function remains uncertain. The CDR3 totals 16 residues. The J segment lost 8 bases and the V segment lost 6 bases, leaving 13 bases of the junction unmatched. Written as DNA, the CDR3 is TGCGCCAGCAGATACGACAGGGAAGAGTGCGATTCACCCCTCCACTTT. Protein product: CASRYDREECDSPLHF.

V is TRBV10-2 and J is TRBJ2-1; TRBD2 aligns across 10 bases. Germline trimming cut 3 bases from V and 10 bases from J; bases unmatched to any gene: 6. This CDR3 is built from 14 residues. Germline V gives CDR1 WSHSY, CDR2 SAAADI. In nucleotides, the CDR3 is TGCGCCAGCAGTGATCTAGCGGGAGTCGGGGAGCAGTTCTTC. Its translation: CASSDLAGVGEQFF.

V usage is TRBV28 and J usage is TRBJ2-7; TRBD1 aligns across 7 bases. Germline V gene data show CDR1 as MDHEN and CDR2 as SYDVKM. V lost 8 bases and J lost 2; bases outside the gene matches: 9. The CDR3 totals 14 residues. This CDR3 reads CASGDYRGTYEQYF. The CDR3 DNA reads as TGTGCCAGCGGAGACTACAGGGGAACCTACGAGCAGTACTTC.

The CDR3 DNA reads TGTGCCTCGACTGGGGGGACTAGCGGGAACAATGAGCAGTTCTTC. Translation: CASTGGTSGNNEQFF. The genes are TRBV6-5 and TRBJ2-1, with 13 bases fitting TRBD2. CDR3 length: 15 amino acids. V shed 11 bases, J shed 5 bases, and the junction held 9 bases outside the gene matches. Germline lookup yields CDR1 MNHEY and CDR2 SVGAGI.

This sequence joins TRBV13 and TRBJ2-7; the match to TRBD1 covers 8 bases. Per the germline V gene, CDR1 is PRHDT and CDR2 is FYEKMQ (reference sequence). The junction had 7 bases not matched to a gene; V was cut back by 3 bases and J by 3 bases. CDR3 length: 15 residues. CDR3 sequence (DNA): TGTGCCAGCAGCTTCCCCGGGACAGGTAGCTACGAGCAGTACTTC. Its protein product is CASSFPGTGSYEQYF.

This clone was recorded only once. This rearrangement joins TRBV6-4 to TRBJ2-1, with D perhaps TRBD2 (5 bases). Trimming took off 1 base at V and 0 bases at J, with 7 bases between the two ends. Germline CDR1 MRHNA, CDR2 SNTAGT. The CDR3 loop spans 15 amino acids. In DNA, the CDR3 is TGTGCCAGCAGTGACTTGGGGAGCTCCTACAATGAGCAGTTCTTC. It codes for CASSDLGSSYNEQFF.

For the CDR3, the DNA is TGTGCCAGTTCACTACAGGGACCTAATGAAAAACTGTTTTTT. Protein product: CASSLQGPNEKLFF. This chain links TRBV5-4 with TRBJ1-4, with a tentative D call TRBD1 (6 bases). Deletions cut 8 bases from V and 3 bases from J, with 14 bases between. This CDR3 is built from 14 residues. Germline CDR1 is SGHNT and CDR2 is YYREEE (reference sequence).

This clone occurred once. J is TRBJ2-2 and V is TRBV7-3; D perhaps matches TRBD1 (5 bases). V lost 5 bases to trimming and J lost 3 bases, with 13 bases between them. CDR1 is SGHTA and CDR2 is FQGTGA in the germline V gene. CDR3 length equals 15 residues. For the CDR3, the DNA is TGTGCCAGCAGCCGTTTTGACAGACACACCGGGGAGCTGTTTTTT. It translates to CASSRFDRHTGELFF.

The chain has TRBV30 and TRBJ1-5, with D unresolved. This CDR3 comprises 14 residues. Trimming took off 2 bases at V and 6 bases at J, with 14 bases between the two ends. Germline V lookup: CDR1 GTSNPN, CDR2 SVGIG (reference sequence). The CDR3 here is CAWSSGVRRQPQHF. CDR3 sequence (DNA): TGTGCCTGGAGTAGTGGGGTTAGACGTCAGCCCCAGCATTTT. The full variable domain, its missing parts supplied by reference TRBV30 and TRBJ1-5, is SQTIHQWPATLVQPVGSPLSLECTVEGTSNPNLYWYRQAAGRGLQLLFYSVGIGQISSEVPQNLSASRPQDRQFILSSKKLLLSDSGFYLCAWSSGVRRQPQHFGDGTRLSIL.

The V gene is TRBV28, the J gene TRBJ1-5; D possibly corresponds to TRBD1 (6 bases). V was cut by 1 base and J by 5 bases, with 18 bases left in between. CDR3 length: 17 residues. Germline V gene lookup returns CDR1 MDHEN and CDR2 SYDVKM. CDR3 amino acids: CASSLSGVLGFDQPQHF. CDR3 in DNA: TGTGCCAGCAGTTTATCAGGGGTCCTTGGTTTTGATCAGCCCCAGCATTTT.

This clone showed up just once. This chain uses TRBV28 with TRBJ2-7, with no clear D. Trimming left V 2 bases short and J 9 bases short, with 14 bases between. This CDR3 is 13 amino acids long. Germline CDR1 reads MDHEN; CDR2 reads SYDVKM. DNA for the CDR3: TGTGCCAGCAGTTTACTGGGCCGACACTCGCAGTACTTC. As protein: CASSLLGRHSQYF.

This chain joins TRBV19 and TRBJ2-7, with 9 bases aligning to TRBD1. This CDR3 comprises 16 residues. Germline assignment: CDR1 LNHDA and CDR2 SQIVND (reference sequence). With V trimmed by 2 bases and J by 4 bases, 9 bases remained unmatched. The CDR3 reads CASSIKWTGALYEQYF. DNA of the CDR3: TGTGCCAGTAGTATAAAATGGACAGGGGCCCTATACGAGCAGTACTTC.